These T cell receptor beta chains were read from a single sample in a study of T cell responses to AZD1222 COVID-19 vaccine. TCRdb keeps only in-frame clones here, not all; method: immunoSEQ multiplex PCR. This table has 110,000 to 150,000 clones, roughly 93% appearing once. Sample: peripheral blood, taken after recovery from COVID-19. All receptors come from an adult who had recovered from COVID-19. Each CDR3 is given with its conserved first and last residue. The order of the fields is J gene, V gene, D gene, clone size, CDR3 protein, CDR3 DNA. D genes are given only for firm matches. The size field is filled for only some rows; it gives once, few, many or a size class.

j_call: TRBJ2-1
v_call: TRBV19
d_call: TRBD2
clone_size: NA
cdr3_aa: CASQEMGLAGEGEQFF
cdr3_nt: TGTGCCAGCCAAGAAATGGGACTAGCGGGAGAGGGTGAGCAGTTCTTC

j_call: TRBJ2-2
v_call: TRBV10-3
d_call: TRBD2
clone_size: NA
cdr3_aa: CAISSGEAGELFF
cdr3_nt: TGTGCCATCTCTAGCGGTGAGGCCGGGGAGCTGTTTTTT

j_call: TRBJ1-5
v_call: TRBV6-2/TRBV6-3
d_call: NA
clone_size: NA
cdr3_aa: CASSYGGPGNQPQHF
cdr3_nt: TGTGCCAGCAGTTACGGGGGGCCGGGGAATCAGCCCCAGCATTTT

j_call: TRBJ1-1
v_call: TRBV2
d_call: NA
clone_size: once
cdr3_aa: CASSSQWNTEAFF
cdr3_nt: TGTGCCAGCAGTTCTCAGTGGAACACTGAAGCTTTCTTT

j_call: TRBJ2-7
v_call: TRBV4-1
d_call: NA
clone_size: NA
cdr3_aa: CASSQLASYEQYF
cdr3_nt: TGCGCCAGCAGCCAACTAGCGTCCTACGAGCAGTACTTC

j_call: TRBJ1-1
v_call: TRBV7-8
d_call: NA
clone_size: NA
cdr3_aa: CASSPSGGSLMNTEAFF
cdr3_nt: TGTGCCAGCAGTCCCTCGGGGGGAAGCCTGATGAACACTGAAGCTTTCTTT

j_call: TRBJ2-1
v_call: TRBV19
d_call: NA
clone_size: NA
cdr3_aa: CASSELFFQVGYNEQFF
cdr3_nt: TGTGCCAGTAGTGAGCTATTTTTCCAGGTGGGATACAATGAGCAGTTCTTC

j_call: TRBJ2-3
v_call: TRBV5-1
d_call: NA
clone_size: NA
cdr3_aa: CASSPSITDTQYF
cdr3_nt: TGCGCCAGCAGCCCATCCATTACAGATACGCAGTATTTT

j_call: TRBJ2-2
v_call: TRBV28
d_call: TRBD2
clone_size: NA
cdr3_aa: CASGDTNLKRGSYTGELFF
cdr3_nt: TGTGCCAGCGGAGACACCAACCTTAAGCGGGGTTCGTACACCGGGGAGCTGTTTTTT

j_call: TRBJ2-3
v_call: TRBV3-1/TRBV3-2
d_call: NA
clone_size: NA
cdr3_aa: CASSQRAVSTDTQYF
cdr3_nt: TGTGCCAGCAGCCAGCGAGCGGTGAGCACAGATACGCAGTATTTT

j_call: TRBJ2-7
v_call: TRBV4-1
d_call: TRBD2
clone_size: NA
cdr3_aa: CASSQVDMGLAKDEQYF
cdr3_nt: TGCGCCAGCAGCCAAGTGGATATGGGACTAGCGAAGGACGAGCAGTACTTC

j_call: TRBJ1-4
v_call: TRBV6-2/TRBV6-3
d_call: NA
clone_size: NA
cdr3_aa: CASSYDGMSRSLFF
cdr3_nt: TGTGCCAGCAGTTACGATGGGATGAGCAGATCACTGTTTTTT

j_call: TRBJ2-1
v_call: TRBV7-7
d_call: TRBD1
clone_size: NA
cdr3_aa: CASSRQGNEQFF
cdr3_nt: TGTGCTAGCAGCAGACAGGGCAATGAGCAGTTCTTC

j_call: TRBJ1-3
v_call: TRBV19
d_call: NA
clone_size: NA
cdr3_aa: CASSRTDSGNTIYF
cdr3_nt: TGTGCCAGTAGTCGGACTGACTCTGGAAACACCATATATTTT

j_call: TRBJ1-2
v_call: TRBV30
d_call: NA
clone_size: NA
cdr3_aa: CAWGGTPKDYGYTF
cdr3_nt: TGTGCCTGGGGGGGCACCCCGAAGGACTATGGCTACACCTTC

j_call: TRBJ2-7
v_call: TRBV5-1
d_call: NA
clone_size: once
cdr3_aa: CASRQPNGEQYF
cdr3_nt: TGCGCCAGCAGACAGCCTAATGGCGAGCAGTACTTC

j_call: TRBJ2-7
v_call: TRBV10-3
d_call: NA
clone_size: NA
cdr3_aa: CATDGESYEQYF
cdr3_nt: TGTGCCACGGACGGTGAATCCTACGAGCAGTACTTC

j_call: TRBJ2-7
v_call: TRBV5-4
d_call: TRBD2
clone_size: NA
cdr3_aa: CASSWGLEGEQYF
cdr3_nt: TGTGCCAGCAGCTGGGGACTAGAGGGTGAGCAGTACTTC

j_call: TRBJ2-2
v_call: TRBV7-9
d_call: NA
clone_size: NA
cdr3_aa: CASSLQVNTGELFF
cdr3_nt: TGTGCCAGCAGCTTACAAGTGAACACCGGGGAGCTGTTTTTT

j_call: TRBJ2-1
v_call: TRBV4-1
d_call: TRBD2
clone_size: NA
cdr3_aa: CASSPTPTSTEQFF
cdr3_nt: TGCGCCAGCAGCCCCACGCCGACTAGCACTGAGCAGTTCTTC

j_call: TRBJ1-1
v_call: TRBV6-5
d_call: NA
clone_size: NA
cdr3_aa: CASSATGPSSEAFF
cdr3_nt: TGTGCCAGCAGCGCTACCGGACCCTCCAGTGAAGCTTTCTTT

j_call: TRBJ2-1
v_call: TRBV7-9
d_call: TRBD1
clone_size: NA
cdr3_aa: CASSQTGLGEQFF
cdr3_nt: TGTGCCAGCAGCCAGACAGGGCTTGGTGAGCAGTTCTTC

j_call: TRBJ2-3
v_call: TRBV19
d_call: TRBD2
clone_size: NA
cdr3_aa: CASSDSGRAVDTQYF
cdr3_nt: TGTGCCAGTAGCGATAGCGGGAGGGCCGTCGATACGCAGTATTTT

j_call: TRBJ1-1
v_call: TRBV29-1
d_call: NA
clone_size: NA
cdr3_aa: CSVEARDTEAFF
cdr3_nt: TGCAGCGTTGAAGCAAGGGACACTGAAGCTTTCTTT

j_call: TRBJ2-1
v_call: TRBV6-2/TRBV6-3
d_call: NA
clone_size: NA
cdr3_aa: CASSYSESNEQFF
cdr3_nt: TGTGCCAGCAGTTACTCGGAAAGTAATGAGCAGTTCTTC

j_call: TRBJ2-3
v_call: TRBV2
d_call: NA
clone_size: NA
cdr3_aa: CASRSGEGGDTQYF
cdr3_nt: TGTGCCAGCAGGTCAGGGGAGGGAGGTGATACGCAGTATTTT

j_call: TRBJ1-1
v_call: TRBV29-1
d_call: TRBD1
clone_size: NA
cdr3_aa: CSASIGQGTMNTEAFF
cdr3_nt: TGCAGCGCCTCAATTGGACAGGGGACTATGAACACTGAAGCTTTCTTT

j_call: TRBJ2-3
v_call: TRBV6-5
d_call: NA
clone_size: once
cdr3_aa: CASSYGSRDQDTQYF
cdr3_nt: TGTGCCAGCAGTTACGGGAGTAGGGACCAAGATACGCAGTATTTT

j_call: TRBJ2-7
v_call: TRBV5-1
d_call: TRBD2
clone_size: NA
cdr3_aa: CASSSPGLARYEQYF
cdr3_nt: TGCGCCAGCAGCTCACCGGGACTAGCGCGGTACGAGCAGTACTTC